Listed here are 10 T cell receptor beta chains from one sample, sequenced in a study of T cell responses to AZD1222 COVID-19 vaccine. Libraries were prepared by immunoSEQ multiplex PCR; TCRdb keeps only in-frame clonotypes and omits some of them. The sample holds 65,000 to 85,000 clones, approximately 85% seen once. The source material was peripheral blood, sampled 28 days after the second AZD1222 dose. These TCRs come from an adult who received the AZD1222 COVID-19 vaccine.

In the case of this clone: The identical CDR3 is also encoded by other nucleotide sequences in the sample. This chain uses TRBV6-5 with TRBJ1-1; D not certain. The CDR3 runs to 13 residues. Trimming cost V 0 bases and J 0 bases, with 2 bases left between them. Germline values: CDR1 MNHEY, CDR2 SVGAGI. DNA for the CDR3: TGTGCCAGCAGTTACTCGGTGAACACTGAAGCTTTCTTT. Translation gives CASSYSVNTEAFF.

The CDR3 DNA reads as TGCGCCAGCAGCCACCCGACAGAAGCTCGCTCTGGAAACACCATATATTTT. The encoded protein is CASSHPTEARSGNTIYF. The chain combines TRBV4-1 with TRBJ1-3; D is possibly TRBD1 (5 bases). Trimming cost V 3 bases and J 0 bases, with 15 bases left between them. This CDR3 comprises 17 residues. Looked up from germline, CDR1 is MGHRA and CDR2 is YSYEKL.

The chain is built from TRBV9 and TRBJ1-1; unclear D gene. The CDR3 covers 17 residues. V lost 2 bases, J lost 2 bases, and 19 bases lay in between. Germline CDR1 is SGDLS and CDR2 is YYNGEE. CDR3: CASSVHRGGGGNTEAFF. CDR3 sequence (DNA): TGTGCCAGCAGCGTTCACCGGGGAGGAGGAGGTAACACTGAAGCTTTCTTT.

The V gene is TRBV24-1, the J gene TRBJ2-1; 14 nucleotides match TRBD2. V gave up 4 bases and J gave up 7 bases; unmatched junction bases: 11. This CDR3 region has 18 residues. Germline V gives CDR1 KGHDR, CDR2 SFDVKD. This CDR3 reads CATSDLGTSGGPWNEQFF. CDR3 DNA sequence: TGTGCCACCAGTGACCTTGGGACTAGCGGGGGACCTTGGAATGAGCAGTTCTTC.

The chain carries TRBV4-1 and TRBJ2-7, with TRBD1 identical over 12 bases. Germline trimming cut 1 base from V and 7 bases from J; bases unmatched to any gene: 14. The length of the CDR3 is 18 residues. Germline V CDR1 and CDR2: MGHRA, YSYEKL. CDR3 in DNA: TGCGCCAGCAGCCAAGGAATCCTGCCCCGGGACAGGGGGCCAGAGCAGTACTTC. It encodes CASSQGILPRDRGPEQYF.

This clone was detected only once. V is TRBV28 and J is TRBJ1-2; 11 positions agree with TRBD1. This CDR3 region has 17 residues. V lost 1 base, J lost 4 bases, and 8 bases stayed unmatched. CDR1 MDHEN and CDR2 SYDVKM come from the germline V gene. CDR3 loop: CASSLFWTGGPAYGYTF. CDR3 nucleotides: TGTGCCAGCAGTTTATTTTGGACAGGGGGCCCCGCCTATGGCTACACCTTC.

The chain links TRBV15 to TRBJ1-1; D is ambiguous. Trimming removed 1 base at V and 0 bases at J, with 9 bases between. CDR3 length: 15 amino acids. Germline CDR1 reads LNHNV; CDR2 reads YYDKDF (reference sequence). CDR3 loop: CATSRAHSVNTEAFF. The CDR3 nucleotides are TGTGCCACCAGCAGAGCTCACAGTGTGAACACTGAAGCTTTCTTT.

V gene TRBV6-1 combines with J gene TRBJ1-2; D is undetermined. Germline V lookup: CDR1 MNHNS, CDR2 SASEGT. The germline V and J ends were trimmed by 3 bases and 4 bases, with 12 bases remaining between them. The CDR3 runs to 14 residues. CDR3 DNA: TGTGCCAGCAGTGAGGACGGAGAAATCTATGGCTACACCTTC. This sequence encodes CASSEDGEIYGYTF.

In nucleotides, the CDR3 is TGTGCCAGCGGTTCGACCGATAACTATGGCTACACCTTC. Translated: CASGSTDNYGYTF. The chain employs TRBV7-9 and TRBJ1-2; D is unclear. Trimming removed 8 bases at V and 1 base at J, with 11 bases between. The CDR3 spans 13 residues. Germline-derived CDR1 and CDR2 are SEHNR and FQNEAQ (reference sequence).

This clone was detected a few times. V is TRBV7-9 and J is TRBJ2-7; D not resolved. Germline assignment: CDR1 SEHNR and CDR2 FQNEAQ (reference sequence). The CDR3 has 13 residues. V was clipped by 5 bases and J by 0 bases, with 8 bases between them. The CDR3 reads CASSPHNSYEQYF. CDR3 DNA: TGTGCCAGCAGCCCCCACAACTCCTACGAGCAGTACTTC.